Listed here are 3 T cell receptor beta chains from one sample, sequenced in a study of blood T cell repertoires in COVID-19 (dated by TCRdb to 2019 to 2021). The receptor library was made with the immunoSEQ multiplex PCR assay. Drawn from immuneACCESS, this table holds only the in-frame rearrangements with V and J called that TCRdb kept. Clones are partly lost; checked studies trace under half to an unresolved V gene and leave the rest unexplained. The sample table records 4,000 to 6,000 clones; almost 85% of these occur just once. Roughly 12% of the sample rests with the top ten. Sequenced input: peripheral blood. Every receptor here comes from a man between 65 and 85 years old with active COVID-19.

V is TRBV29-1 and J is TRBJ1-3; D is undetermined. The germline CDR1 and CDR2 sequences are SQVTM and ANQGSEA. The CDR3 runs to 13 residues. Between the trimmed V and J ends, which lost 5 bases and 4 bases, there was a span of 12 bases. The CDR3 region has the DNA TGCAGCGTTCAGAGGGATTTGGGAAACACCATATATTTT. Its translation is CSVQRDLGNTIYF.

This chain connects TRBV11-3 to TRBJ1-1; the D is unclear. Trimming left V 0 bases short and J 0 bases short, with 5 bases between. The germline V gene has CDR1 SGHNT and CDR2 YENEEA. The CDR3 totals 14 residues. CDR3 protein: CASSLDSVNTEAFF. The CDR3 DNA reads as TGTGCCAGCAGCTTAGATTCGGTGAACACTGAAGCTTTCTTT.

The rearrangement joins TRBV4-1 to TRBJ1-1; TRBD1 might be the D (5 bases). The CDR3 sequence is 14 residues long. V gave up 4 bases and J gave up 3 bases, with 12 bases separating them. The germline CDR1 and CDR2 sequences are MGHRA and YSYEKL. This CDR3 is CASSPWGRDTEAFF. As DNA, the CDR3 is TGCGCCAGCAGCCCGTGGGGGAGGGACACTGAAGCTTTCTTT.